This TCR beta chain was sequenced during a study of beta chain features in type 1 diabetes. The wider study: All of the samples together had around 110,000,000 sorted cells examined. Findings of the study overall: Possibly, sequencing cDNA over-represented cells that had high TCR expression levels. Type 1 diabetes patients had fewer VDJ junction insertions and more deletions.

A note on this clone: Its antigen remains unknown.

Isolated RNA was reverse transcribed in full, so expressed TCRB transcripts were sequenced. The table came from immunoSEQ multiplex PCR; TCRdb's copy has only in-frame clones and leaves some out. The table has 130,000 to 150,000 clones, roughly 53% seen once. Germline lookup yields CDR1 SGHKS and CDR2 YYEKEE (reference sequence). V dropped 3 bases and J dropped 6; count of bases not matched to a gene: 3. This CDR3 has 14 amino acids. The clonotype was recovered from a man younger than 35 in good health. V is TRBV5-5 and J is TRBJ1-4, with 9 bases identical to TRBD1. The sequencing input was Tregs from blood. Here the CDR3 reads CASSSRQGDEKLFF. CDR3 coding DNA: TGTGCCAGCAGCTCCCGACAGGGGGATGAAAAACTGTTTTTT.